The sequence of this T cell receptor (beta chain) was determined in a study of T cell responses to AZD1222 COVID-19 vaccine. Study-level points and caveats: The study reported that nearly half of spike-specific TCRs target unmutated variant regions. Donors were largely white British and mainly female; clonal diversity was possibly underestimated. CD4 TCRs covered the whole spike, strongest at regions 160-218 and 743-854. Baseline testing showed seropositivity in only a handful of AZD1222 recipients.

Worth noting for this clone: Its target is unknown.

The repertoire was sequenced with immunoSEQ multiplex PCR; TCRdb's copy has only in-frame clones and lacks some. In the table there are about 29,000 clones, over 90% of which are singletons. The V gene's germline CDR1 is MDHEN and CDR2 SYDVKM. V dropped 7 bases and J dropped 5 bases, with 12 bases sitting between them. This CDR3 has 13 amino acids. V usage is TRBV28 and J usage is TRBJ1-5; maybe TRBD1 (6 bases). The starting material was peripheral blood, obtained on day 0 of AZD1222 vaccination. This clonotype originated in an adult in good health. CDR3 sequence reads: CASTSTGYQPQHF. The DNA of the CDR3 is TGTGCCAGCACCTCTACAGGGTATCAGCCCCAGCATTTT.